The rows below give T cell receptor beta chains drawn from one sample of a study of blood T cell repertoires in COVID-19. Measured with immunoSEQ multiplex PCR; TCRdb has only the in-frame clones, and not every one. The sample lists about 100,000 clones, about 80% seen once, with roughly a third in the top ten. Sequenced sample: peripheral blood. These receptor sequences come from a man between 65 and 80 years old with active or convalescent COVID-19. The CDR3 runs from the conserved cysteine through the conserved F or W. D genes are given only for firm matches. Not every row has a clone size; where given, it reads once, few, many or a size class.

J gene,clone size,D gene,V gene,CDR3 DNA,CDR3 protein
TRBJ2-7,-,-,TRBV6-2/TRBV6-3,TGTGCCAGCAGCGATGCGGGGTTGGGCGAGCAGTACTTC,CASSDAGLGEQYF
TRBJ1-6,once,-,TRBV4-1,TGCGCCAGCAGCCACCCGGGCAGGGCGAATTCACCCCTCCACTTT,CASSHPGRANSPLHF
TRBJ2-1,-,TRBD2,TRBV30,TGTGCCTGGAGTATCCCGGGGGGTGAGCAGTTCTTC,CAWSIPGGEQFF
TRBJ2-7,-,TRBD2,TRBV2,TGTGCCAGCAGTGGGACTAGCGGGAGCGAACAGTACTTC,CASSGTSGSEQYF
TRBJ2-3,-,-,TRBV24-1,TGTGCCACCAGTGATTTCAGATCCACAGATACGCAGTATTTT,CATSDFRSTDTQYF
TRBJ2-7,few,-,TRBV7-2,TGTGCCAGCAGCTTATTGGCAGGGATTTCCTACGAGCAGTACTTC,CASSLLAGISYEQYF
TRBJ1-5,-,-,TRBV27,TGTGCCACTCCCCTCCCCCCCTCCCAAAAAAAACAAGATAGCAATCAGCCCCAGCATTTT,CATPLPPSQKKQDSNQPQHF
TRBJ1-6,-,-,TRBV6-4,TGTGCCAGCAGTTCTACGGGAGGAAATAATTCACCCCTCCACTTT,CASSSTGGNNSPLHF
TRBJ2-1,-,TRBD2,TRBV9,TGTGCCAGCAGCCCCAGTAGTCTAGCGGGAGGTTTTCGCGGAGAGCAGTTCTTC,CASSPSSLAGGFRGEQFF
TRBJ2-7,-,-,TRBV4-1,TGCGCCAGCAGCCAAGTGGGCGAATACGAGCAGTACTTC,CASSQVGEYEQYF
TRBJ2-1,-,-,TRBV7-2,TGTGCCAGCAGCTTTTTTCGGTCTCCCTACAATGAGCAGTTCTTC,CASSFFRSPYNEQFF